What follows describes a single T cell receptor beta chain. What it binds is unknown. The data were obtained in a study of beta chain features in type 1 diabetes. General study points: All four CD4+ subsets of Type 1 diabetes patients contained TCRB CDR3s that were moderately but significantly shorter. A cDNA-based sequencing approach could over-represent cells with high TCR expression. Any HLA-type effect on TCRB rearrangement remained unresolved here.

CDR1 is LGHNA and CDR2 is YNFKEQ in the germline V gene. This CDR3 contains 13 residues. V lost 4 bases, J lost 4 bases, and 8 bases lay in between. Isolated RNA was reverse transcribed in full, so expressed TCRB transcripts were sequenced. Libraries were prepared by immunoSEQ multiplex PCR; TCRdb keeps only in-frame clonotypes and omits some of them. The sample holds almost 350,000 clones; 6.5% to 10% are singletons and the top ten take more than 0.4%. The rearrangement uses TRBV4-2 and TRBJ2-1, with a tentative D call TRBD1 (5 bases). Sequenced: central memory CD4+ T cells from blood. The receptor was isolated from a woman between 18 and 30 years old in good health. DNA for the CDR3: TGTGCCAGCAGCCCTACAGGTTACAATGAGCAGTTCTTC. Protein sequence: CASSPTGYNEQFF.